This TCR beta chain emerged from a study of cytomegalovirus exposure and HLA in healthy donors (TCRdb year 2017). About the full investigation: According to an earlier analysis of a few hundred of the donors, about 190 million T cells yielded over 100 million unique TCR beta sequences and approximately 300 Gb of sequence data. Roughly 300 gigabases of sequencing data and approximately 80 million unique TCR sequences were included in an early release covering roughly 600 HLA-typed donors. Of the roughly 400 genotyped donors, roughly 85% fell in the genetic ancestry cluster associated with self-reported Caucasian donors. The study aimed to test whether signatures of past pathogen exposure could be identified by cataloging public T cell receptors. The T cell repertoires of under 700 subjects were profiled by immunosequencing and related to cytomegalovirus serostatus. In addition to the first cohort of 500 to 850 subjects, a separate validation cohort of 120 different subjects was used. High-throughput TCR immunosequencing, statistical association of individual TCRs with disease status, and machine learning were combined to predict cytomegalovirus infection status. A later analysis re-examined previously published TCR beta repertoires from about 700 donors and added high-resolution HLA genotyping to investigate patterns of TCR occurrence. The later analysis used no new phenotypic data to find candidate immune exposures, relying instead on TCR beta sequences and their occurrence across donors. In an earlier analysis of about 590 of the donors, high-throughput TCR beta sequencing was used to judge whether each TCR beta V gene segment behaved as functional or pseudogenic. Donor age, sex, ethnicity and CMV serostatus were compiled together with the repertoire data. A later genetic analysis took genome-wide SNP genotypes for about 55% of the 666 donors and used that subset as a discovery cohort. Every repertoire in the discovery cohort had been generated on one and the same sequencing platform. Both class I and class II loci were covered by HLA typing, at four-digit resolution. The number of typed donors differed by locus: roughly 620-630 for A, B, C, DRB1 and DQB1; 500 to 550 for DQA1; approximately 600 for DPA1; and 400 to 480 for DPB1. Four to six DR-DQ haplotypes were handled as single units for association and clustering, since linkage in the cohort was strong. Across approximately 420 genotyped donors of the cohort, an average of about 240,000 unique TCR beta nucleotide sequences per donor were sequenced, and roughly 20% of those sequences were non-productive.

This clone was counted once. The target of this receptor is not known. Within one base of it there is no much larger clone, and no base qualities were kept. In total, roughly 670 healthy bone marrow donors made up the cohort. All cohort members were sampled while nominally healthy, although unrecorded immune exposures were likely present. The donor tested CMV seronegative, placing the donor among the 350 to 400 seronegative members of the cohort. A peripheral blood sample was provided by each donor, and peripheral blood mononuclear cells were used for TCR beta sequencing. Genomic DNA was extracted from the blood cell samples with the Qiagen DNeasy Blood Extraction Kit. General findings and caveats noted by the study authors: In a later analysis, the rate of TCR association differed among HLA loci, with DRB1 alleles having the most associated TCRs and HLA-C alleles having the fewest. Most TCR sequences were observed very rarely across donors, whereas some public TCRs were present in many individuals. Cytomegalovirus status was reported to be diagnosed by the classifier with high specificity and sensitivity in both the original and validation cohorts. In an earlier analysis of around 600 of the donors, most TCR beta V segments were observed in productive rearrangements about 87% or about 30% of the time, broadly matching IMGT annotations. Correlated functional status among segregating V segments might reflect linkage disequilibrium, but an unknown experimental factor could not be ruled out. Several of the top co-occurrence clusters appeared to be linked to parvovirus B19, influenza, CMV and Epstein-Barr virus, according to a later analysis. Only TCR beta chains were sequenced in this cohort, and the absence of alpha or paired-chain data limited detectable features. Some IMGT-functional V segments, including TRBV6-2 and TRBV6-3, could not be distinguished by the 87-base-pair reads and were therefore excluded. In a later genetic analysis, fewer N-insertions in productive TCRs were reported among donors in an Asian-associated ancestry cluster than the roughly 710-donor mean. A further reported finding was that TCR beta sequences accurately predicted the HLA-A and HLA-B alleles for most subjects in the first cohort. The earlier analysis of a few hundred of the donors excluded some 15 rarely observed V segments, including chromosome 9 orphons, because counts were too low. In vitro tests confirmed that a few of the cytomegalovirus-associated TCR beta chains recognize cytomegalovirus antigens. In the study, 150 to 200 TCR beta chains were listed as associated with cytomegalovirus. In a later analysis, 15,000 to 20,000 TCR beta sequences were associated with specific HLA alleles at a false discovery rate of 0.05. Because HLA typing was unavailable for some donors at each locus, only the typed subset was used in association tests. An association between a missense DCLRE1C variant and V-gene and J-gene trimming of TCR beta chains was found in a later genetic analysis and replicated in an independent cohort. CMV serostatus was the only immune exposure information available for the cohort. The authors suggested that the approach could potentially be extended to other disease states and immunological phenotypes. Compared with equally common non-associated chains, HLA-associated TCR beta chains in a later analysis were more clonally expanded and had lower generation probabilities. Presence/absence analyses assumed roughly uniform sequencing depth across donors, an assumption that may not hold. Most CMV-associated TCR beta chains appeared to be HLA-restricted in a later analysis, and the HLA associations seemed to be driven largely by CMV exposure. When HLA alleles, especially DR and DQ, strongly co-occurred, TCR associations were difficult to assign to individual alleles. A cluster of highly shared sequence variants was judged likely to be a technical artifact of the sequencing pipeline.

At the junction V is shortened by 1 base and J by 7 bases; bases outside the gene matches: 4. The CDR3, cysteine through phenylalanine, is 14 amino acids long. The CDR3 DNA has 42 bases and is translated from base 1. From the germline V gene (reference sequence), CDR1 is SEHNR and CDR2 is FQNEAQ. Libraries were made using the immunoSEQ multiplex PCR assay. For the multiplex PCR, a mixture combining 60 forward primers for TCR Vbeta segments and 13 reverse primers for TCR Jbeta segments was used. A multiplex PCR assay on genomic DNA amplified the CDR3 region of rearranged TCR beta genes. The Illumina HiSeq System was used to sequence the amplified TCR beta libraries as 87-base-pair reads. The authors' pipeline ran thus. A later analysis tallied 75 million to 85 million unique TCR beta chains across the approximately 670 repertoires, and 10 million to 11 million of those chains were shared by two or more donors. A nearest-neighbor algorithm error-corrected the raw reads and collapsed the reads into unique sequences, merging closely related sequences to remove PCR and sequencing errors. To assign V, D and J gene segments, CDR3 sequences were aligned to IMGT reference sequences. For a sequence to be retained, a match of at least six nucleotides to both a V gene segment and a J gene segment was required. A rearrangement counted as productive if the CDR3 had no stop codons and remained in frame with V and J, and every other rearrangement counted as non-productive. CDR3 was defined by IMGT convention, running from the second conserved V-encoded cysteine to the conserved J-encoded phenylalanine. In an earlier analysis of around 640 of the donors, sequences lacking an unambiguous match to a single V gene segment were excluded. An earlier analysis of some 500 of the donors classified V segments as functional when productive rearrangements were above 56.7% and as segregating when the standard deviation between donors was above 5%. To diagnose cytomegalovirus status from the catalog of TCR beta chain sequences, a statistical classification framework was built. In a later analysis, TCR nucleotide sequences were compared against IMGT/GENE-DB human TR gene sequences so that V and J genes could be assigned. The TCRdist pipeline was used in a later analysis to assign CDR3 sequences and most-parsimonious VDJ recombination scenarios. In a later analysis, each TCR beta chain was defined by its CDR3 amino acid sequence together with its V-gene family, and reads lacking a unique V-gene family were excluded. In a later analysis, nearly 600 highly shared, low-generation-probability nucleotide sequences were removed to address suspected cross-contamination and a sequencing artifact. For each public chain, a later analysis derived a clonal expansion index from normalized ranks of inferred template counts within each repertoire. Generation probabilities in a later analysis came from a VDJ recombination model fitted to out-of-frame rearrangements, and those results were checked against IGoR. In a later analysis, TCR-TCR, TCR-HLA and TCR-CMV co-occurrence was scored with hypergeometric tests, and a repertoire-size bias correction was applied to TCR pairs. False discovery rates were estimated in a later analysis by permuting HLA or CMV assignments 20 times. In a later analysis, co-occurring TCRs were grouped using DBSCAN, with TCRdist sequence similarity added in when clustering inside HLA-allele-positive subsets. Co-occurrence clustering excluded repertoires with fewer than 30,000 or more than 120,000 public chains, plus five with anomalous nucleotide sharing. TCRdb carries this immuneACCESS record with in-frame sequences only. Its versions omit some clonotypes, under half of them owing to an unresolved V gene in the studies checked, with the rest unexplained. D and trimming were read from the DNA, whereas the V and J calls and clone size are those reported in that table. The sample data list some 130,000 clones, and nearly 80% of these were observed just once. The ten biggest clones cover around 1% of the sample.

This sequence was found in a male donor in good health and CMV-seronegative. The chain uses TRBV7-9 and TRBJ2-7; 10 junctional bases match TRBD1. Material: PBMCs. The CDR3 here reads CASSLGTGGLEQYF. The DNA is as follows: TGTGCCAGCAGCTTAGGGACAGGGGGATTGGAGCAGTACTTC.